This T cell receptor beta chain was documented in a study of CD8 T cells in Susac syndrome (dated by TCRdb to about 2019). Context from the whole study: Whether CD8+ T cell activation and differentiation in Susac syndrome was antigen driven was tested using repertoire sequencing. CD8+ T cell repertoire clonality was compared between fewer than 13 healthy donors, some 14 Susac syndrome patients and around 16 multiple sclerosis patients. Overall study results and their limits: The study acknowledged that relatively few individuals were included in the TCR sequencing and HLA analysis.

A remark on this clonotype: Its antigen remains unidentified. Per-base qualities were not stored, and no clone one base away is much larger.

RNA was extracted with the RNeasy kit and roughly 0.5 to 1 ug was reverse transcribed using random hexamers. The immunoSEQ multiplex PCR assay, covering 54 Vbeta and 13 Jbeta segments, was used to amplify TCR beta CDR3 regions. PCR amplification bias was corrected by using a synthetic template baseline for primer optimization and computational correction. Processing in the source paper ran as follows. Only productive sequences were kept, with reads annotated to V, D and J genes according to IMGT and analyzed in immunoSEQ Analyzer. Clonality was calculated as one minus the Shannon entropy normalized by log2 of the number of productive unique sequences. Public and private clones were assessed among the 100 most prevalent clones of each patient and control. A clone was defined as Susac-specific if it was absent from the healthy and MS cohorts, from 1052 published viral clones and from other ImmuneACCESS disease sequences. TCRdb redid the processing of the public reads, applying fastp at Q25 and MiXCR, and retained in-frame beta chains. Records with the same CDR3 protein are collapsed into one entry carrying the most frequent genes and DNA. The V and J calls follow TCRdb's processing rather than the paper's. The sample table lists under 200,000 distinct CDR3 sequences, about 95% of them with a count of one. Jointly, the top ten make up roughly 0.16% of the sample.

Peripheral blood CD8+ and CD4+ T cells from healthy donors, Susac syndrome patients and multiple sclerosis patients were profiled using high-throughput TCR beta sequencing. The multiple sclerosis controls were treatment-naive patients who had stable or active relapsing-remitting disease and met the revised McDonald criteria. Bulk CD8+ and CD4+ T cells were purified magnetically by negative isolation, whereas CD8+ TEMRA cells were enriched by FACS. Blood was collected in EDTA tubes and processed within 24 hours, with PBMCs isolated through density gradient centrifugation. PBMCs intended for TCR sequencing were frozen in liquid nitrogen and were later thawed in a 37 degrees C water bath. The sorted or isolated CD4+, CD8+ and CD8+ TEMRA cells had a purity of 90% or higher. This receptor was taken from a human donor with multiple sclerosis. The specimen sequenced was CD8+ T cells from PBMCs.

The CDR3 protein is CASSLVPGSSYNEQFF. The bases are TGTGCCAGCAGTTTGGTACCGGGCAGCTCCTACAATGAGCAGTTCTTC. The rearranged chain carries TRBV27 and TRBJ2-1; a confident D gene designation cannot be given. The CDR3 measures 16 amino acids from cysteine to phenylalanine. The entry retains the CDR3 DNA only, 48 bases that are in frame from base 1. V sheds 3 bases and J sheds 0 bases, leaving 12 bases between their ends. CDR1 is given as MNHEY and CDR2 as SMNVEV, both from the germline V gene (reference sequence).